This entry features one T cell receptor beta chain sequence. This CDR3 is 13 amino acids long. Germline values: CDR1 KGHSH, CDR2 LQKENI. V lost 1 base to trimming and J lost 2 bases, with 5 bases between them. These data originate in a study of pediatric ulcerative colitis. The table came from immunoSEQ multiplex PCR; TCRdb's copy has only in-frame clones and leaves some out. The data show roughly 64,000 clones, 86% seen once. The material sequenced was blood. The receptor comes from a boy between 10 and 17 years old with severe ulcerative colitis. V and J are TRBV18 and TRBJ1-1, with no clear D. CDR3 amino acids: CASSPQINTEAFF. CDR3 coding DNA: TGTGCCAGCTCACCACAGATTAACACTGAAGCTTTCTTT.